The entry below gives a single T cell receptor beta chain sequence along with its context. The data belong to a study of blood T cell repertoires in COVID-19. Study at large: The study drew acute and convalescent COVID-19 samples from the United States, Italy and Spain. The cDNA or gDNA used as material had been derived from T cells, B-cell-depleted T cells, or PBMCs.

CDR1 is SNHLY and CDR2 is FYNNEI in the germline V gene. The CDR3 loop spans 11 amino acids. V gave up 3 bases and J gave up 4 bases, with 3 bases separating them. As processed by the authors: Amplification of reference gene primers was used by the study to estimate nucleated cell counts. The data were produced by immunoSEQ multiplex PCR, yet TCRdb's version contains in-frame clones alone and is incomplete. From that table come the V and J calls and clone size; the DNA was used to work out D and trimming. The table includes 130,000 or so clones, approximately 85% detected once. Specimen: peripheral blood. V and J are TRBV2 and TRBJ2-5; D not resolved. This receptor was obtained from a human donor in a cohort sampled during active COVID-19. CDR3 residues: CASSDVETQYF. CDR3 DNA: TGTGCCAGCAGTGACGTAGAGACCCAGTACTTC.